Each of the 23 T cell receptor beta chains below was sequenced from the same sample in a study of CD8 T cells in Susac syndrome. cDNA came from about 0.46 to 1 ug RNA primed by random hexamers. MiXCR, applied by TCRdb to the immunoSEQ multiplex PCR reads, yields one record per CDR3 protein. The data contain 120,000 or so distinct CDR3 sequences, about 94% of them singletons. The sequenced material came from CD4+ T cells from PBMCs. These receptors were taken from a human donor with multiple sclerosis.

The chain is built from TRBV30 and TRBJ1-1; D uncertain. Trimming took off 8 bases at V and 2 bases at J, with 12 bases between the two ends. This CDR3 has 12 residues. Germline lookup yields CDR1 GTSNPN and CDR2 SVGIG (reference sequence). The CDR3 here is CAGMGDNTEAFF. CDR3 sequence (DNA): TGTGCCGGGATGGGCGATAACACTGAAGCTTTCTTT.

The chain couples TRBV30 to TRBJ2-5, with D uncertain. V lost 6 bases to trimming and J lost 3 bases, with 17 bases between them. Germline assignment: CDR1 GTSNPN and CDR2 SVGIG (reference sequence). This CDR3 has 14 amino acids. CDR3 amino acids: CACPLINREETQYF. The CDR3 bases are TGTGCCTGCCCCCTGATTAATCGGGAAGAGACCCAGTACTTC. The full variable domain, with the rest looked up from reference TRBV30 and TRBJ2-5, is SQTIHQWPATLVQPVGSPLSLECTVEGTSNPNLYWYRQAAGRGLQLLFYSVGIGQISSEVPQNLSASRPQDRQFILSSKKLLLSDSGFYLCACPLINREETQYFGPGTRLLVL.

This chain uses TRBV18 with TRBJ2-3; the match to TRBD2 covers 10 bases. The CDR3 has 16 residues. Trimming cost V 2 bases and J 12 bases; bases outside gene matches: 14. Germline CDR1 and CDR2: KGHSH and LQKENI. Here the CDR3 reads CASSPAGALAGEVQYF. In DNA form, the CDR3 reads TGTGCCAGCTCACCAGCCGGGGCGCTAGCGGGAGAGGTACAGTATTTT.

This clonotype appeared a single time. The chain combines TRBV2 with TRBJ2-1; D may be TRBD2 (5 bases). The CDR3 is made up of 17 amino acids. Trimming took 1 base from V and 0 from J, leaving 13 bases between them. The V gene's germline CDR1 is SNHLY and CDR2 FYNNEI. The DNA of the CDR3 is TGTGCCAGCAGTGAAGACGTAGCGACGAGCTCCTACAATGAGCAGTTCTTC. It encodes CASSEDVATSSYNEQFF.

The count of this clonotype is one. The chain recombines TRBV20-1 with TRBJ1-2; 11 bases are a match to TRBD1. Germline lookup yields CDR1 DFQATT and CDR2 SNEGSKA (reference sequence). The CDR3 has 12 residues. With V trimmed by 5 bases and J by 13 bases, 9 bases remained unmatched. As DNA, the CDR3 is TGCAGTGCTCCCCGTTGGGACAGGGGGTTCACCTTC. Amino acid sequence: CSAPRWDRGFTF.

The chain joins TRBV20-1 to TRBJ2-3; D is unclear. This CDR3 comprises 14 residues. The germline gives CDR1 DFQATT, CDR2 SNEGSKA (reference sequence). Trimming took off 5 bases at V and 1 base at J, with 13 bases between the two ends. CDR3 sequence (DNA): TGCAGTGCTGCTGCTAGATCTGGCACAGATACGCAGTATTTT. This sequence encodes CSAAARSGTDTQYF.

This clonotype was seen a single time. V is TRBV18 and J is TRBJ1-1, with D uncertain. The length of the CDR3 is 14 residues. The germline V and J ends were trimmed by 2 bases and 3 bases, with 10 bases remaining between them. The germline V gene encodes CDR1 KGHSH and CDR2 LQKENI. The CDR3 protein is CASSPILGDTEAFF. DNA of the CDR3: TGTGCCAGCTCACCAATTTTGGGAGACACTGAAGCTTTCTTT.

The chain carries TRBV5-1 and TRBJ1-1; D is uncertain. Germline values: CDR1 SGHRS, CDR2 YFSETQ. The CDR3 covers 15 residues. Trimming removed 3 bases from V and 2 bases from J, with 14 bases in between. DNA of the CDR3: TGCGCCAGCAGCTGGGCGGATAGGGTTAACACTGAAGCTTTCTTT. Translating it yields CASSWADRVNTEAFF.

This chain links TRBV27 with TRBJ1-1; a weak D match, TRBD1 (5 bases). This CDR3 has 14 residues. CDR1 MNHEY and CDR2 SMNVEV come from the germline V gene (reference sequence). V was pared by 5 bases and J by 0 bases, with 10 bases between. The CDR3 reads CASSPRVMNTEAFF. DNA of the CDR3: TGTGCCAGCAGTCCCAGGGTTATGAACACTGAAGCTTTCTTT.

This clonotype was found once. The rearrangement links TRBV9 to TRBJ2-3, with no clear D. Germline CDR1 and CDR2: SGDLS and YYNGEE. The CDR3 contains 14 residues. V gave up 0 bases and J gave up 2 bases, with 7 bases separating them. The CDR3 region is CASSVGPSTDTQYF. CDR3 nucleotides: TGTGCCAGCAGCGTAGGACCCTCCACAGATACGCAGTATTTT.

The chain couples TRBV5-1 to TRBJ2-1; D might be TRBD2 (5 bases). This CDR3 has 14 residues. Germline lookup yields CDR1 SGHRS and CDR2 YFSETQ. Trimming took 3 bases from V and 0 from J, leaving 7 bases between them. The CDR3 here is CASSSGSSYNEQFF. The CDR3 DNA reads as TGCGCCAGCAGCTCGGGGAGCTCCTACAATGAGCAGTTCTTC.

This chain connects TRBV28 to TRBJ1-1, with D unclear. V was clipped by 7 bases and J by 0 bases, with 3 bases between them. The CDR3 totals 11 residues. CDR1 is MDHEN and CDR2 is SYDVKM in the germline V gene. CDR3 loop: CASTLNTEAFF. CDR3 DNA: TGTGCCAGCACTCTGAACACTGAAGCTTTCTTT.

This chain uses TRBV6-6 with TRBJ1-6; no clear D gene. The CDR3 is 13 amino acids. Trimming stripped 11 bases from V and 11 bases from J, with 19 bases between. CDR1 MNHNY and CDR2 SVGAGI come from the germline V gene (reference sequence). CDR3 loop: CASSGPDRTPLHF. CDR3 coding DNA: TGTGCCTCGTCTGGTCCCGATAGGACACCCCTCCACTTT.

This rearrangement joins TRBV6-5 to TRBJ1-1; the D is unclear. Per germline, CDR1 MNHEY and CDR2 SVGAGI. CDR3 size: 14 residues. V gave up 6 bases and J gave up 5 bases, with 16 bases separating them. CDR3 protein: CASRSRTVMTEAFF. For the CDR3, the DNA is TGTGCCAGCAGATCTCGGACGGTAATGACTGAAGCTTTCTTT.

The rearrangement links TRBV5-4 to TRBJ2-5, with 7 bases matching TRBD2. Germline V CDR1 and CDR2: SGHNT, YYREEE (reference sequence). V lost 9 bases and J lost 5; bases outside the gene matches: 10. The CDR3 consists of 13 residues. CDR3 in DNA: TGTGCCACTTCAACCGGGGGAGGGGAGACCCAGTACTTC. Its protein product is CATSTGGGETQYF.

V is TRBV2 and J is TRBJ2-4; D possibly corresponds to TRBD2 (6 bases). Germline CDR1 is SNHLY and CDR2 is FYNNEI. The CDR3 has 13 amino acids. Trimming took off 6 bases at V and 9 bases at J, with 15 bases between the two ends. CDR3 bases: TGTGCCAGCAGCCCGGGACTTGAGGTCATTCAGTACTTC. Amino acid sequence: CASSPGLEVIQYF.

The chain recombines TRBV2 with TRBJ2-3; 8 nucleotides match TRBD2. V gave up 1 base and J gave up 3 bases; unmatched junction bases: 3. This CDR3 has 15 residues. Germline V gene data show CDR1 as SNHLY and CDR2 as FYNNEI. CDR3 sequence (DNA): TGTGCCAGCAGTGAAGAAGCGGGAGCAACAGATACGCAGTATTTT. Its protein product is CASSEEAGATDTQYF.

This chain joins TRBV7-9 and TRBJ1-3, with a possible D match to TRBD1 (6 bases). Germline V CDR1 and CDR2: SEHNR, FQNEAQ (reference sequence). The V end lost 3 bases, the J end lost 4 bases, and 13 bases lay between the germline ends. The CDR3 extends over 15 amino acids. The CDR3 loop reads CASSFLQGSGNTIYF. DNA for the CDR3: TGTGCCAGCAGCTTCCTACAGGGTTCCGGAAACACCATATATTTT. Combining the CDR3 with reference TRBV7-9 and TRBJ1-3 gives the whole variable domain DTGVSQNPRHKITKRGQNVTFRCDPISEHNRLYWYRQTLGQGPEFLTYFQNEAQLEKSRLLSDRFSAERPKGSFSTLEIQRTEQGDSAMYLCASSFLQGSGNTIYFGEGSWLTVV.

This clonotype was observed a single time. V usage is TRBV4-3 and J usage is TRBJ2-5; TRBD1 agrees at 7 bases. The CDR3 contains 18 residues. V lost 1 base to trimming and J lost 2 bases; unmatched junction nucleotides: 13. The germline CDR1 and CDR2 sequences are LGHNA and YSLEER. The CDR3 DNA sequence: TGCGCCAGCAGCCAAGGGGGGATAGACAGGGCCTCACAAGAGACCCAGTACTTC. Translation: CASSQGGIDRASQETQYF.

CDR3 DNA sequence: TGTGCCAGCAGTTTACCAGGAATGAACACTGAAGCTTTCTTT. Amino acid sequence: CASSLPGMNTEAFF. The chain uses TRBV12-3 or TRBV12-4 and TRBJ1-1; D remains ambiguous. This CDR3 comprises 14 residues. V was cut by 2 bases and J by 0 bases, with 7 bases left in between.

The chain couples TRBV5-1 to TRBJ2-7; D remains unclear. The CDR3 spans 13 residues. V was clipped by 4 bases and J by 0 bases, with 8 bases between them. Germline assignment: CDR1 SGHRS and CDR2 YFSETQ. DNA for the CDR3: TGCGCCAGCAGCAACGGGCTCTCCTACGAGCAGTACTTC. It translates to CASSNGLSYEQYF.

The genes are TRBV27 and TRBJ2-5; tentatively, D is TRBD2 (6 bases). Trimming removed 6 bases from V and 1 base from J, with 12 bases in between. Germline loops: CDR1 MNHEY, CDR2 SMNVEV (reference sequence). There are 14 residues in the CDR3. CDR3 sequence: CASSPWGVQETQYF. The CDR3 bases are TGTGCCAGCAGCCCGTGGGGGGTCCAAGAGACCCAGTACTTC.

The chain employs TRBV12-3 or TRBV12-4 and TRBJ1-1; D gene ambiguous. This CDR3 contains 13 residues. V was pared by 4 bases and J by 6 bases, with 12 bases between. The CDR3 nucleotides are TGTGCCAGCAGTTCCCGGGAAGGAGCTGAAGCTTTCTTT. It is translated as CASSSREGAEAFF.